These 21 T cell receptor beta chains share one sample of origin, sequenced in a study of cytomegalovirus exposure and HLA in healthy donors. The table came from immunoSEQ multiplex PCR; TCRdb's copy has only in-frame clones and leaves some out. Of some 120,000 clones detected, 85% to 90% appear once; the ten largest clones hold roughly 1.4%. The specimen was PBMCs. The receptors were sampled from a man aged 30 to 39 in good health and CMV-seronegative.

The J gene is TRBJ1-2, the V gene TRBV7-9, with 11 bases fitting TRBD1. V shed 5 bases and J 8 bases; nucleotides not matched to a gene: 16. The CDR3 is 17 residues long. Looked up from germline, CDR1 is SEHNR and CDR2 is FQNEAQ (reference sequence). The CDR3 nucleotides are TGTGCCAGCAGCCCACCGCGGACAGGGGGCAGTAAACGCGGCTACACCTTC. Translating it yields CASSPPRTGGSKRGYTF.

This chain connects TRBV2 to TRBJ1-1; possible D gene TRBD1, 5 bases. Germline loops: CDR1 SNHLY, CDR2 FYNNEI. V lost 8 bases and J lost 0, with 22 bases in between. The CDR3 length is 17 residues. CDR3 DNA sequence: TGTGCCAGCGATGCTTTTCTTACAGGAAACATGAACACTGAAGCTTTCTTT. Translating gives CASDAFLTGNMNTEAFF.

The chain joins TRBV4-1 to TRBJ2-1; weak D call: TRBD1 (5 bases). The germline V gene has CDR1 MGHRA and CDR2 YSYEKL. V lost 2 bases and J 9 bases, leaving 14 bases between the germline ends. This CDR3 spans 14 amino acids. In nucleotides, the CDR3 is TGCGCCAGCAGCCAATATCTAGGGGCCCCTGAGCAGTTCTTC. Protein sequence: CASSQYLGAPEQFF.

V usage is TRBV5-8 and J usage is TRBJ1-6, with 8 bases matching TRBD1. The germline V gene has CDR1 SGHTS and CDR2 YDEGEE. V trimming: 3 bases; J trimming: 14 bases; junction bases outside the gene matches: 16. This CDR3 is 16 amino acids long. This CDR3 is CASSSNRDRSLRSLHF. CDR3 nucleotide sequence: TGTGCCAGCAGCTCGAACCGGGACAGGAGTCTAAGGTCCCTCCACTTT.

Here the CDR3 reads CASKPPTGGTEAFF. The CDR3 DNA reads as TGTGCCAGCAAACCTCCAACAGGGGGCACTGAAGCTTTCTTT. The chain uses TRBV6-6 and TRBJ1-1, with 8 bases identical to TRBD1. Unmatched junction bases numbered 8, after V lost 7 bases and J lost 4 bases. This CDR3 region has 14 residues. The germline V gene has CDR1 MNHNY and CDR2 SVGAGI (reference sequence).

The chain carries TRBV7-2 and TRBJ1-5, with 8 bases that match TRBD1. The CDR3 length is 16 residues. V lost 1 base and J lost 6; bases outside the gene matches: 8. The germline V gene has CDR1 SGHTA and CDR2 FQGNSA. The CDR3 spells CASSLVSGQVGQPQHF. In DNA, the CDR3 is TGTGCCAGCAGCTTAGTTTCGGGACAGGTTGGTCAGCCCCAGCATTTT.

The CDR3 here is CSVWVSLSREQYF. As DNA, the CDR3 is TGCAGCGTTTGGGTCTCCCTAAGCAGGGAGCAGTACTTC. V and J are TRBV29-1 and TRBJ2-7; D is unclear. The V end was cut by 5 bases, the J end by 7 bases, with 18 bases between. In germline, CDR1 is SQVTM, CDR2 ANQGSEA. The CDR3 is 13 amino acids.

The rearrangement joins TRBV5-1 to TRBJ2-2; 12 bases map to TRBD2. Germline V gene data show CDR1 as SGHRS and CDR2 as YFSETQ. The J segment lost 4 bases and the V segment lost 4 bases, leaving 8 bases of the junction unmatched. CDR3 length: 17 amino acids. The CDR3 DNA reads TGCGCCAGCAGCCCGACTAGCGGGAGCTCCCTCACCGGGGAGCTGTTTTTT. Translating gives CASSPTSGSSLTGELFF. Complete variable domain (other parts from reference TRBV5-1 and TRBJ2-2): KAGVTQTPRYLIKTRGQQVTLSCSPISGHRSVSWYQQTPGQGLQFLFEYFSETQRNKGNFPGRFSGRQFSNSRSEMNVSTLELGDSALYLCASSPTSGSSLTGELFFGEGSRLTVL.

The chain combines TRBV29-1 with TRBJ2-3, with TRBD1 identical over 8 bases. Germline V gives CDR1 SQVTM, CDR2 ANQGSEA. The CDR3 loop spans 16 amino acids. With V trimmed by 3 bases and J by 3 bases, 11 bases remained unmatched. The CDR3 region has the DNA TGCAGCGTTGATGGGTGGCAGGGGGCCTTTACAGATACGCAGTATTTT. Its translation is CSVDGWQGAFTDTQYF.

The chain links TRBV30 to TRBJ1-1; D call uncertain. Trimming took off 6 bases at V and 4 bases at J, with 9 bases between the two ends. Germline values: CDR1 GTSNPN, CDR2 SVGIG (reference sequence). The CDR3 sequence is 11 residues long. The CDR3, as DNA: TGTGCCTGCTTTTCTCTCACTGAAGCTTTCTTT. Translation gives CACFSLTEAFF.

This clone has only one observation. This rearrangement joins TRBV29-1 to TRBJ2-5, with D possibly matching TRBD1 (6 bases). The CDR3 has 13 residues. Germline CDR1 reads SQVTM; CDR2 reads ANQGSEA. V lost 5 bases to trimming and J lost 3 bases, with 13 bases between them. CDR3 nucleotide sequence: TGCAGCGTTTCGGACGAGGGGGAAGAGACCCAGTACTTC. Translation gives CSVSDEGEETQYF.

V and J are TRBV7-6 and TRBJ2-1, with 12 bases identical to TRBD2. In germline, CDR1 is SGHVS, CDR2 FNYEAQ. The CDR3 is 17 residues long. The trim removed 4 bases at V and 5 bases at J, leaving 9 bases unmatched. The CDR3 reads CASSSGGLAGLNNEQFF. The CDR3, as DNA: TGTGCCAGCAGCTCCGGGGGACTAGCGGGCTTAAACAATGAGCAGTTCTTC. The full variable domain, in which reference TRBV7-6 and TRBJ2-1 provide the parts outside the CDR3, is GAGVSQSPRYKVTKRGQDVALRCDPISGHVSLYWYRQALGQGPEFLTYFNYEAQQDKSGLPNDRFSAERPEGSISTLTIQRTEQRDSAMYRCASSSGGLAGLNNEQFFGPGTRLTVL.

The chain joins TRBV19 to TRBJ2-7; 7 positions agree with TRBD2. CDR3 length: 17 amino acids. The junction had 13 bases not matched to a gene; V was cut back by 5 bases and J by 0 bases. CDR1 is LNHDA and CDR2 is SQIVND in the germline V gene (reference sequence). The CDR3 is CASSHLLGAGDSYEQYF. The CDR3 region has the DNA TGTGCCAGTAGTCACCTGCTCGGGGCGGGAGACTCCTACGAGCAGTACTTC.

This chain uses TRBV6-5 with TRBJ1-1; D is ambiguous. CDR3 length: 15 amino acids. Trimming left V 5 bases short and J 2 bases short, with 15 bases between. Per germline, CDR1 MNHEY and CDR2 SVGAGI. CDR3 DNA sequence: TGTGCCAGCAGTCCCTTGGCACCCAAAAACACTGAAGCTTTCTTT. Protein: CASSPLAPKNTEAFF.

The rearrangement uses TRBV21-1 and TRBJ1-1. TRBV21-1 is shown as a pseudogene. The CDR3 covers 14 residues. Here the CDR3 reads CASSKARLNTEAFF. CDR3 bases: TGTGCCAGCAGCAAAGCGCGGTTGAACACTGAAGCTTTCTTT.

V usage is TRBV30 and J usage is TRBJ1-3; the D gene is possibly TRBD1 (5 bases). The germline V and J ends were trimmed by 5 bases and 0 bases, with 11 bases remaining between them. Germline V CDR1 and CDR2: GTSNPN, SVGIG (reference sequence). The CDR3 is 14 residues long. In DNA, the CDR3 is TGTGCCTGGGGGCGGGGGACCTCTGGAAACACCATATATTTT. Translating gives CAWGRGTSGNTIYF.

The chain's CDR3 is CASSSDRGPEAFF. As DNA, the CDR3 is TGTGCCAGCAGCTCGGACAGGGGTCCTGAAGCTTTCTTT. This sequence joins TRBV5-6 and TRBJ1-1; 9 bases line up with TRBD1. V lost 3 bases and J lost 6; bases outside the gene matches: 3. CDR3 length equals 13 residues. In germline, CDR1 is SGHDT, CDR2 YYEEEE. The variable domain in full, completed from reference TRBV5-6 and TRBJ1-1, reads DAGVTQSPTHLIKTRGQQVTLRCSPKSGHDTVSWYQQALGQGPQFIFQYYEEEERQRGNFPDRFSGHQFPNYSSELNVNALLLGDSALYLCASSSDRGPEAFFGQGTRLTVV.

The chain couples TRBV6-6 to TRBJ2-7; D is unresolved. V gave up 6 bases and J gave up 1 base, with 7 bases separating them. The germline CDR1 and CDR2 sequences are MNHNY and SVGAGI (reference sequence). CDR3 length: 12 residues. The CDR3 sequence is CASSPVSYEQYF. CDR3 in DNA: TGTGCCAGCAGCCCCGTATCCTACGAGCAGTACTTC.

CDR3 sequence: CASSLGQLEPQHF. CDR3 bases: TGTGCCAGCAGCTTAGGACAGCTCGAGCCCCAGCATTTT. The rearrangement links TRBV7-2 to TRBJ1-5; TRBD1 is a possible D gene (5 bases). V lost 1 base and J lost 8, with 9 bases in between. The CDR3 contains 13 residues. Germline V gene data show CDR1 as SGHTA and CDR2 as FQGNSA.

V and J are TRBV29-1 and TRBJ2-1, with TRBD1 matching over 8 bases. This CDR3 is built from 14 residues. With V trimmed by 1 base and J by 7 bases, 6 bases remained unmatched. Germline V gene lookup returns CDR1 SQVTM and CDR2 ANQGSEA. The CDR3 DNA is TGCAGCGTTGAAGCGGACAGGGAGTCGAATGAGCAGTTCTTC. Its protein is CSVEADRESNEQFF.

The CDR3 DNA sequence: TGCGCCAGCAGCGAATACACAGGGGGAGGCACTGAAGCTTTCTTT. It yields the protein CASSEYTGGGTEAFF. This rearrangement joins TRBV5-1 to TRBJ1-1, with 8 bases that match TRBD1. J lost 4 bases, V lost 4 bases, and 9 bases had no gene match. Germline lookup yields CDR1 SGHRS and CDR2 YFSETQ. The CDR3 consists of 15 residues.